The 2 T cell receptor beta chains below come from one sample, sequenced in a study of sequential checkpoint blockade in melanoma. Specified treatment: randomized to nivolumab then ipilimumab (arm A) or the reverse (arm B). The assay was immunoSEQ multiplex PCR, and TCRdb's table has in-frame clones only and misses some. Of around 35,000 clones in the sample, roughly 32% are singletons; the top ten hold more than 1.5%. The specimen comprised tumor tissue (inferred from file names), sampled from a patient given nivolumab and ipilimumab in sequence. The source of these receptors is a human donor with melanoma.

This clone was detected only a few times. V gene TRBV19 combines with J gene TRBJ2-3, with D hard to call. Germline CDR1 and CDR2: LNHDA and SQIVND (reference sequence). The CDR3 contains 13 residues. V shed 5 bases and J shed 5 bases, with 11 bases lying between them. CDR3 protein: CASSSPSGDTQYF. As DNA, the CDR3 is TGTGCCAGTAGTTCTCCCTCCGGAGATACGCAGTATTTT.

This clone showed up just a few times. The chain combines TRBV6-8 with TRBJ1-1; TRBD1 aligns across 7 bases. CDR3 length: 14 amino acids. With 6 bases clipped from V and 0 bases from J, the junction kept 4 bases outside the gene matches. Per the germline V gene, CDR1 is MNHGY and CDR2 is SAAAGT. The CDR3 region is CASSQGGMNTEAFF. The CDR3 DNA reads TGTGCCAGCAGCCAGGGGGGGATGAACACTGAAGCTTTCTTT.